Listed below are T cell receptor beta chains from one sample, sequenced in a study of CD8+CD57+ T cells in acquired aplastic anemia. TCRdb fed the reads into MiXCR, producing one record per CDR3 protein. Here the sample spans some 220,000 distinct CDR3 sequences, roughly 35% being singletons. Material: sorted CD4+, CD8+, or CD8+CD57+ T cells (not recorded which) from PBMCs. These receptors all come from a human donor in good health, serving as a control. Both conserved end residues are part of each CDR3. D genes are given only for firm matches. A clone size is listed for some rows: how often the clone was seen (once, few, many), or a class if it is expanded.

v_gene	d_gene	j_gene	abundance	CDR3aa	CDR3nt
TRBV6-5	TRBD1	TRBJ1-1	many	CASSYSRGPTEAFF	TGTGCCAGCAGTTACTCGAGGGGGCCGACTGAAGCTTTCTTT
TRBV6-2/TRBV6-3	.	TRBJ1-5	few	CASSYSGRGAGNQPQHF	TGTGCCAGCAGTTACTCGGGACGGGGGGCAGGCAATCAGCCCCAGCATTTT
TRBV10-3	.	TRBJ2-2	.	CASRDSVWGDTGELSF	TGTGCCAGCAGGGACTCCGTATGGGGGGACACCGGGGAGCTGTCTTTT
TRBV10-1	.	TRBJ1-2	.	CASSEFPFRVAIFLCANYGYTF	TGCGCCAGCAGTGAGTTCCCTTTTAGAGTGGCTATATTCTTATGTGCTAACTATGGCTACACCTTC
TRBV9	.	TRBJ1-1	many	CASSVDGGVNTEAFF	TGTGCCAGCAGCGTAGATGGCGGGGTGAACACTGAAGCTTTCTTT
TRBV2	TRBD2	TRBJ2-7	.	CASRLAGDYEQYF	TGTGCCAGCAGGCTAGCGGGAGACTACGAGCAGTACTTC
TRBV9	TRBD2	TRBJ2-5	many	CASSAVNPLAGAPPF	TGTGCCAGCAGCGCCGTCAACCCCCTAGCGGGAGCTCCCCCCTTC
TRBV2	.	TRBJ2-7	many	CASSEMLASNYEQYF	TGTGCCAGCAGTGAAATGTTGGCTTCCAACTACGAGCAGTACTTC
TRBV4-2	.	TRBJ2-5	many	CASSQGGRGVLQETQYF	TGTGCCAGCAGCCAAGGGGGAAGGGGAGTACTCCAAGAGACCCAGTACTTC
TRBV9	.	TRBJ2-5	few	CASSPLGGRQETQYF	TGTGCCAGCTCACCACTCGGCGGGCGTCAAGAGACCCAGTACTTC
TRBV20-1	.	TRBJ2-1	many	CSQLAQDRVEQFF	TGCAGTCAACTAGCCCAGGACCGGGTGGAGCAGTTCTTC
TRBV19	.	TRBJ1-6	.	CASSIRREVYNSPLHF	TGTGCCAGTAGTATCCGCCGGGAGGTGTATAATTCACCCCTCCACTTT
TRBV6-5	.	TRBJ2-1	.	CASSYSSRFEGSYNEQFF	TGTGCCAGCAGTTACTCCTCCCGTTTTGAGGGTTCCTACAATGAGCAGTTCTTC
TRBV5-4	.	TRBJ2-3	few	CASSLVASSSTDTQYF	TGTGCCAGCAGCTTGGTTGCCAGTTCTAGCACAGATACGCAGTATTTT
TRBV2	.	TRBJ1-5	.	CAGSATGSSNQPQHF	TGTGCCGGCAGTGCAACAGGGAGCAGCAATCAGCCCCAGCATTTT
TRBV5-5	.	TRBJ1-5	.	CASSGGTYNQPQHF	TGTGCCAGCAGCGGCGGAACTTACAATCAGCCCCAGCATTTT
TRBV6-1	.	TRBJ1-2	.	CASRNPTGQRGGYTF	TGTGCCAGCAGAAACCCCACCGGACAAAGGGGTGGCTACACCTTC
TRBV5-1	.	TRBJ1-3	few	CASSPDRQASSGNTIYF	TGCGCCAGCAGCCCCGATCGGCAGGCGTCCTCTGGAAACACCATATATTTT
TRBV10-3	.	TRBJ2-7	.	CAISESQLEQYF	TGTGCCATCAGTGAGTCACAACTCGAGCAGTACTTC
TRBV2	.	TRBJ2-2	.	CASSEGGQGELFF	TGTGCCAGCAGTGAGGGGGGACAGGGGGAGCTGTTTTTT
TRBV2	TRBD2	TRBJ2-5	.	CASSASSGEAGETQYF	TGTGCCAGCAGTGCTAGTAGCGGGGAGGCAGGGGAGACCCAGTACTTC
TRBV5-1	TRBD1	TRBJ2-7	many	CASSLEAGGYEQYF	TGCGCCAGCAGCTTGGAGGCAGGGGGCTACGAGCAGTACTTC
TRBV27	TRBD1	TRBJ1-3	.	CASRPGTGTYSGNTIYF	TGTGCCAGCCGTCCCGGGACAGGAACCTACTCTGGAAACACCATATATTTT
TRBV2	.	TRBJ2-7	few	CASSGGFAYEQYF	TGTGCCAGCAGCGGCGGGTTCGCCTACGAGCAGTACTTC
TRBV2	TRBD1	TRBJ1-2	.	CASSESGGRGYAF	TGTGCCAGCAGTGAATCAGGGGGGCGCGGCTACGCCTTC
TRBV19	.	TRBJ1-6	few	CASSIREVLNSPLHF	TGTGCCAGTAGTATACGTGAGGTTTTGAATTCACCCCTCCACTTT
TRBV6-1	.	TRBJ2-3	many	CASSKGLGTQYF	TGTGCCAGCAGTAAGGGGTTGGGTACGCAGTATTTT
TRBV10-3	.	TRBJ2-1	many	CAISELYNEQFF	TGTGCCATCAGTGAGCTTTACAATGAGCAGTTCTTC
TRBV19	TRBD1	TRBJ1-6	.	CASSVTGRLNSPLHF	TGTGCCAGTAGTGTGACAGGGCGACTCAATTCACCCCTCCACTTT
TRBV29-1	TRBD1	TRBJ1-1	many	CSVGQGVAEAFF	TGCAGCGTTGGACAGGGGGTTGCTGAAGCTTTCTTT
TRBV29-1	.	TRBJ1-4	.	CSVEMPGAGEKLFF	TGCAGTGTTGAAATGCCGGGGGCAGGGGAAAAACTGTTTTTT
TRBV3-1	TRBD2	TRBJ2-1	.	CASSWGLAGGGEQFF	TGTGCCAGCAGCTGGGGACTAGCGGGGGGCGGAGAGCAGTTCTTC
TRBV10-1	.	TRBJ1-5	many	CASREKGQPQHF	TGCGCCAGCAGGGAGAAGGGGCAGCCCCAGCATTTT
TRBV7-9	TRBD1	TRBJ2-3	many	CASRTHRGLSTDTQYF	TGTGCCAGCAGAACGCACAGGGGCCTTAGCACAGATACGCAGTATTTT
TRBV2	.	TRBJ2-7	many	CASSDPRGSYEQYF	TGTGCCAGCAGTGATCCCAGGGGATCCTACGAGCAGTACTTC
TRBV15	.	TRBJ1-4	many	CASNRAYNEKLFF	TGTGCCAGCAACAGGGCTTATAATGAAAAACTGTTTTTT
TRBV7-9	.	TRBJ1-2	.	CASSFSISYGYTF	TGTGCCAGCAGCTTTTCAATAAGTTATGGCTACACCTTC
TRBV20-1	TRBD1	TRBJ1-1	many	CSAQKDRVFEAFF	TGCAGTGCCCAGAAGGACAGGGTATTTGAAGCTTTCTTT
TRBV7-1	.	TRBJ1-1	.	CASSSPRRGQILSFLGTEAFF	TGTGCCAGCAGCTCACCCCGCCGTGGACAGATACTTAGTTTTCTTGGCACTGAAGCTTTCTTT
TRBV25-1	.	TRBJ1-2	many	CASSDIGGAYYGYTF	TGTGCCAGCAGTGACATCGGGGGCGCATACTATGGCTACACCTTC
TRBV5-1	TRBD1	TRBJ1-1	few	CASSYEGQGNTEAFF	TGCGCCAGCAGTTACGAGGGACAGGGGAACACTGAAGCTTTCTTT
TRBV2	.	TRBJ2-5	many	CASGKYGADKETQYF	TGTGCCAGCGGCAAATATGGGGCCGATAAAGAGACCCAGTACTTC
TRBV2	.	TRBJ1-3	.	CASSFLAIGNTIYF	TGTGCCAGCAGCTTCTTGGCGATTGGAAACACCATATATTTT
TRBV6-1	.	TRBJ2-1	.	CASSDLFRNEQFF	TGTGCCAGCAGTGATCTGTTTAGAAATGAGCAGTTCTTC
TRBV9	.	TRBJ1-3	few	CASSVGTADTIYF	TGTGCCAGCAGCGTAGGAACAGCTGACACCATATATTTT
TRBV6-1	TRBD1	TRBJ1-4	.	CASSEGQGFGKLFF	TGTGCCAGCAGTGAGGGACAGGGGTTTGGAAAACTGTTTTTT
TRBV2	.	TRBJ2-5	many	CAGSYQETQYF	TGTGCCGGCTCGTACCAAGAGACCCAGTACTTC
TRBV2	TRBD1	TRBJ2-7	many	CASSVTRDSYEQYF	TGTGCCAGCAGTGTAACCAGGGACAGCTACGAGCAGTACTTC